This T cell receptor beta chain was sequenced during a study of T cell responses to AZD1222 COVID-19 vaccine. Broader study findings: Of spike-specific TCRs, nearly half reportedly target regions left unmutated in variants. Donors skewed white British and female; clonal diversity was possibly underestimated.

Using immunoSEQ multiplex PCR, the repertoire was profiled, and TCRdb retains in-frame clones only, with some absent. The table lists around 150,000 clones, approximately 90% of them singletons. Note on this clone: Its antigen is not known.

The source is an adult who received the AZD1222 COVID-19 vaccine. The input for sequencing was peripheral blood, taken 28 days after the second AZD1222 dose.

The DNA of the CDR3 is TGCGCCAGCAGCCAACCGGGACTAGGCCAAACCGGGGAGCTGTTTTTT. It yields the protein CASSQPGLGQTGELFF. The J gene is TRBJ2-2, the V gene TRBV4-1; 8 bases align to TRBD2. V shed 2 bases and J 5 bases; nucleotides not matched to a gene: 7. CDR1 is MGHRA, CDR2 YSYEKL, per germline. This CDR3 is 16 amino acids long.